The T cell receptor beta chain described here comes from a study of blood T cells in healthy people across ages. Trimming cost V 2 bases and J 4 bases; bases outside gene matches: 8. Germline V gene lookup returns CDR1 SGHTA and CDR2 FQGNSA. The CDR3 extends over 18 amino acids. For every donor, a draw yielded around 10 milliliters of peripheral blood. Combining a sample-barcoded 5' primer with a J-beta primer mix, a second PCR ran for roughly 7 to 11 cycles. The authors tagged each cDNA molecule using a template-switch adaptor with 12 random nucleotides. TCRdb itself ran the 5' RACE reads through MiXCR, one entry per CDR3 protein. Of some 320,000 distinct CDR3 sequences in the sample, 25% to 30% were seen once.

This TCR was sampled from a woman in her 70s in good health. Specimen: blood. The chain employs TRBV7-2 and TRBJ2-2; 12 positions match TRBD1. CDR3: CASSLTGQGAQGTGELFF. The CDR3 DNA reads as TGTGCCAGCAGCTTAACGGGACAGGGGGCGCAGGGCACCGGGGAGCTGTTTTTT.